The 7 T cell receptor beta chains below were found in one sample sequenced in a study of tumor-infiltrating lymphocytes in primary liver carcinoma. Starting material of about 450 ng total RNA yielded TCR beta cDNA via a constant-region primer. Slightly modified ARM-PCR served as the procedure for the TCR beta libraries. These libraries came from three rounds of nested multiplex PCR. With TRBV1-TRBV30 forward primers and a C-beta reverse primer, the first two PCR rounds were run for nine to eleven cycles each. TCRdb re-called the multiplex PCR reads with MiXCR, one entry per CDR3 protein. The repertoire consists of about 200,000 distinct CDR3 sequences, with around three fifths occurring once and the leading ten covering around 7.1%. Unsorted whole blood yielded blood RNA, and germline DNA was extracted as well. Sequencing used peripheral blood. Receptors were obtained from a woman in her sixties or seventies with primary liver carcinoma and hepatitis B virus infection.

A note on this clonotype: Without the conserved terminal phenylalanine or tryptophan, this CDR3 likely stems from a read error. The V gene is TRBV11-2, the J gene TRBJ2-3; TRBD1 agrees at 7 bases. Germline V lookup: CDR1 SGHAT, CDR2 FQNNGV. The CDR3 covers 15 residues. CDR3 protein: CAISRTGGSTDTQYY. The CDR3 nucleotides read TGTGCCATCAGCCGGACAGGTGGGAGTACAGATACGCAGTATTAT.

The rearrangement uses TRBV28 and TRBJ2-1; 10 bases fit TRBD1. The CDR3 is 13 amino acids. Trimming removed 6 bases from V and 10 bases from J; junction bases left unmatched: 6. The V gene's germline CDR1 is MDHEN and CDR2 SYDVKM. The CDR3 sequence: CASSVPGQGEQFF. CDR3 nucleotide sequence: TGTGCCAGCAGCGTCCCGGGACAGGGGGAGCAGTTCTTC.

Notes on this clonotype: Its ends do not fully match the called genes, so a read error is possible. The chain links TRBV6-1 to TRBJ2-5; unclear D gene. The CDR3 length is 14 residues. CDR1 and CDR2 (germline): MNHNS, SASEGT. The CDR3 sequence is CASSEHGYRETLYF. Written as DNA, the CDR3 is TGTGCCAGCAGTGAACATGGGTACCGAGAGACCCTGTACTTC.

This clonotype was counted a few times. V usage is TRBV7-9 and J usage is TRBJ1-2, with D unresolved. The ends were cut back, 2 bases at V and 5 bases at J, with 18 bases in the middle. Germline CDR1 reads SEHNR; CDR2 reads FQNEAQ (reference sequence). The CDR3 consists of 16 residues. This CDR3 reads CASSLSMRLEIYGYTF. In nucleotides, the CDR3 is TGTGCCAGCAGCTTATCGATGCGGCTGGAAATATATGGCTACACCTTC. Full variable domain (rest looked up from reference TRBV7-9 and TRBJ1-2): DTGVSQNPRHKITKRGQNVTFRCDPISEHNRLYWYRQTLGQGPEFLTYFQNEAQLEKSRLLSDRFSAERPKGSFSTLEIQRTEQGDSAMYLCASSLSMRLEIYGYTFGSGTRLTVV.

In this sample, this clonotype turned up a few times. At one end the junction does not follow the germline gene, possibly because of a read error. The chain carries TRBV11-2 and TRBJ2-5; D possibly uses TRBD1 or TRBD2 (5 bases each). The CDR3 spans 13 residues. CDR1 and CDR2 (germline): SGHAT, FQNNGV. The CDR3 loop is CASSLGTLETQYF. In DNA form, the CDR3 reads TGTGCTAGCAGCCTCGGGACGCTGGAGACCCAGTACTTC.

To note about this clonotype: One end of the junction does not line up with germline, which may come from a read error. V gene TRBV11-2 combines with J gene TRBJ2-7, with D unclear. CDR3 size: 12 residues. Germline CDR1 SGHAT, CDR2 FQNNGV. The DNA of the CDR3 is TGTGCCAGCAGCCCCCCCATAGGCGAACAGTACTTT. This gives the protein CASSPPIGEQYF. The variable domain in full, with the rest retrieved from reference TRBV11-2 and TRBJ2-7, is EAGVAQSPRYKIIEKRQSVAFWCNPISGHATLYWYQQILGQGPKLLIQFQNNGVVDDSQLPKDRFSAERLKGVDSTLKIQPAKLEDSAVYLCASSPPIGEQYFGPGTRLTVT.

This clonotype occurred many times. The chain couples TRBV6-7 to TRBJ1-5; 7 bases agree with TRBD1. TRBV6-7 is given ORF status, its function remaining uncertain. The CDR3 sequence is 16 residues long. J was trimmed by 1 base and V by 5 bases; bases with no gene match: 8. CDR3 residues: CASSEDRVFSNQPQHF. The CDR3, as DNA: TGTGCCAGCAGTGAAGACAGGGTTTTCAGCAATCAGCCCCAGCATTTT.